Frequency places the clone carrying this TCR beta chain as medium-sized (0.01 to 0.1%). CDR1 and CDR2 from the germline V gene are MNHEY and SVGAGI. The CDR3 covers 16 residues. This record belongs to a study of T cell clusters in autoimmune cytopenias. Each sample's input was around 250 ng genomic DNA, approximately 37,500 genome equivalents. TRB rearrangements were amplified by touch-down multiplex PCR with mixed TRB-A/B primers. Using the multiplex PCR reads, TCRdb records one entry per CDR3 protein without DNA. The listing contains about 6,100 distinct CDR3 sequences. This sample also appeared in a second study, on T cell repertoires in aging, cancer and after chemotherapy. Per that paper: Clear clonal overlap appeared across healthy donor samples taken over several months to years.

The rearrangement joins TRBV6-5 to TRBJ2-3; there is no DNA to check the TCRdb D call of TRBD2. This receptor was taken from a human donor in good health. Source material: peripheral blood. CDR3: CASSYGLAGGPDTQYF.